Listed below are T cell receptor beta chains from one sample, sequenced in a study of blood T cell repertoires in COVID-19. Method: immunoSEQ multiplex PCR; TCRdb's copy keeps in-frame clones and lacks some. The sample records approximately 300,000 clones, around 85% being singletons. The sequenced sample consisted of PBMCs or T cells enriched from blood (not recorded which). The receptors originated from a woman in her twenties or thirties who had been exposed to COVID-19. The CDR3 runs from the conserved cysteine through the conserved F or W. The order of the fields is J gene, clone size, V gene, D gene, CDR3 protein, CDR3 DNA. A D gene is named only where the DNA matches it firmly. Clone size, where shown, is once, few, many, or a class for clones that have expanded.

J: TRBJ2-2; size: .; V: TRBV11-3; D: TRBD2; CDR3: CASSLDRGGAGVAGELFF; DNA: TGTGCCAGCAGCTTAGACCGCGGGGGGGCCGGAGTTGCCGGGGAGCTGTTTTTT
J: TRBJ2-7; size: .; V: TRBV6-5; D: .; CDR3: CASSYSGQGNEQYF; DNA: TGTGCCAGCAGTTACTCTGGGCAGGGAAACGAGCAGTACTTC
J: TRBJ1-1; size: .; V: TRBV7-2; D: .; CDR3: CASSLTRGGVNTEAFF; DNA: TGTGCCAGCAGCCTCACAAGGGGGGGTGTGAACACTGAAGCTTTCTTT
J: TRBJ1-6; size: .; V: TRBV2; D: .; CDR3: CASRPDMPGSPLHF; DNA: TGTGCCAGCAGACCCGACATGCCCGGTTCACCCCTCCACTTT
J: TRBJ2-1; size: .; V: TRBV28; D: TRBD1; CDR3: CATDSGTGVLNEQFF; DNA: TGTGCCACAGATTCCGGGACAGGGGTATTAAATGAGCAGTTCTTC
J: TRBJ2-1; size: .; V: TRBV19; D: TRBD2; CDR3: CASSAAGVTEQFF; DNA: TGTGCCAGTAGTGCAGCGGGAGTCACTGAGCAGTTCTTC
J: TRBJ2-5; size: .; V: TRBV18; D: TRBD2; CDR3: CASSRLAGGETQYF; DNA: TGTGCCAGCTCACGACTAGCGGGGGGAGAGACCCAGTACTTC
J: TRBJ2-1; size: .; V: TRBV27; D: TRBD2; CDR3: CASRPRGGPYNEQFF; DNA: TGTGCCAGCAGACCCCGGGGGGGCCCCTACAATGAGCAGTTCTTC
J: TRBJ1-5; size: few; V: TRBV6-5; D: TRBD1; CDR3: CASSTDRVGQPQHF; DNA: TGTGCCAGCAGTACCGACAGGGTAGGCCAGCCCCAGCATTTT
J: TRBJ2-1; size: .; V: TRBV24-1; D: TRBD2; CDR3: CATSDPTSAGGPLEQFF; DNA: TGTGCCACCAGTGACCCAACTAGTGCGGGAGGGCCACTTGAGCAGTTCTTC